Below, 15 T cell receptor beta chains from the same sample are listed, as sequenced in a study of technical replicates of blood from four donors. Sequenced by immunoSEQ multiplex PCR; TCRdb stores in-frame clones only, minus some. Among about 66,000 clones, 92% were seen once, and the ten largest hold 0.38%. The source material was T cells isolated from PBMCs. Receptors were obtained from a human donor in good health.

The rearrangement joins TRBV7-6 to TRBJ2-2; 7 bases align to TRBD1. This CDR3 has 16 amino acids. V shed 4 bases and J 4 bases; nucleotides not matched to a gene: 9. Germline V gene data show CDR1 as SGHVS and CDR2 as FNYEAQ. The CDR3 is CASSSRDRLFTGELFF. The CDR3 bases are TGTGCCAGCAGCTCACGGGACAGACTTTTCACCGGGGAGCTGTTTTTT.

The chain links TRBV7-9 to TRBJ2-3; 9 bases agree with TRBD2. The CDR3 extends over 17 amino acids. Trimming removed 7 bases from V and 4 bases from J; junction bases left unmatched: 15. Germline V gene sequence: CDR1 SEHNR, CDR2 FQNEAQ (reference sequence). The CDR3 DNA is TGTGCCAGCACCATTTGGAAAGGTAGCGGGGGCCCAGATACGCAGTATTTT. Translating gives CASTIWKGSGGPDTQYF.

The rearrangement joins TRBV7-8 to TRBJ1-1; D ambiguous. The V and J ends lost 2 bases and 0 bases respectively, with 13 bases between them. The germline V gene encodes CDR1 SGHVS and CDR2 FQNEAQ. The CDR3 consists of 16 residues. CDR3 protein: CASSLSLPPLNTEAFF. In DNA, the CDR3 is TGTGCCAGCAGCTTATCGCTACCCCCCTTGAACACTGAAGCTTTCTTT.

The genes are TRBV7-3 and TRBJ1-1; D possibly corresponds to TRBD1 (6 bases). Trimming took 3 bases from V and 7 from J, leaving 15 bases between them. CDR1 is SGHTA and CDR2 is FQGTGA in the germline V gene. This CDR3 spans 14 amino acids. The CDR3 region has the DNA TGTGCCAGCAGCTTGGGGGCGTCAAGGGATGAAGCTTTCTTT. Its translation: CASSLGASRDEAFF.

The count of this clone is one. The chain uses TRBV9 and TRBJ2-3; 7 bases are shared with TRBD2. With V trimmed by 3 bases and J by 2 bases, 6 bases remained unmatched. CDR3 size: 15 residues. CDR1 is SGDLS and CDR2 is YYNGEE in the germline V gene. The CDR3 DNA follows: TGTGCCAGCAGCGGAATAGCGGGCCCCACAGATACGCAGTATTTT. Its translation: CASSGIAGPTDTQYF.

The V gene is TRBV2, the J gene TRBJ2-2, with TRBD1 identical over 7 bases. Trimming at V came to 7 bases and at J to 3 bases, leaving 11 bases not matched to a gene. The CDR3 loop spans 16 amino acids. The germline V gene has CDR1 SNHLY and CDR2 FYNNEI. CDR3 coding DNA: TGTGCCAGCAAGAAGGGGGCAGGGATGTACACCGGGGAGCTGTTTTTT. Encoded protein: CASKKGAGMYTGELFF.

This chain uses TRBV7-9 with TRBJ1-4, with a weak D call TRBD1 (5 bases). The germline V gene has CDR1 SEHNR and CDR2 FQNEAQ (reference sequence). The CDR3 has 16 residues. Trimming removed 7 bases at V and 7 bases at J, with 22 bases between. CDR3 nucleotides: TGTGCCAGCACTAATAGTAGGGGCCGCGATGCTGAAAAACTGTTTTTT. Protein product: CASTNSRGRDAEKLFF.

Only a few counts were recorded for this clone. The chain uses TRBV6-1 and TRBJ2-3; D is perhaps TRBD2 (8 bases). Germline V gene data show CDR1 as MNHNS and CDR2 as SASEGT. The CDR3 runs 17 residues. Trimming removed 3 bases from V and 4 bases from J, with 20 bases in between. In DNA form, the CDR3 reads TGTGCCAGCAGTGATCCGGGAGGGGGCGATTGGGCAGATACGCAGTATTTT. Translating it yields CASSDPGGGDWADTQYF.

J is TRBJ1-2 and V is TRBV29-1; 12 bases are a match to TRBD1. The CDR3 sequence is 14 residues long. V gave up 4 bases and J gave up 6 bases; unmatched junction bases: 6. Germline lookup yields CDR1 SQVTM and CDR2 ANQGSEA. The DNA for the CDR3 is TGCAGCGTTGCCCCCGGGACAGGGGGCGATGGCTACACCTTC. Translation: CSVAPGTGGDGYTF.

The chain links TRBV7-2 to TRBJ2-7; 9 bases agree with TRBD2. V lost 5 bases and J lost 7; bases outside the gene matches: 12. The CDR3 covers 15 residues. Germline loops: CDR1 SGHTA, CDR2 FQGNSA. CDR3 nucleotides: TGTGCCAGCAGCCCCAGGGCGGGAGGGCTAGGAGAGCAGTACTTC. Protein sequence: CASSPRAGGLGEQYF.

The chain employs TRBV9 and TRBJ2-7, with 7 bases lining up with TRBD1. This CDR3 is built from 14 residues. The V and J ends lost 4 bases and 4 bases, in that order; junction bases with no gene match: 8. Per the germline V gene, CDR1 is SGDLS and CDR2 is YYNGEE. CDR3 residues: CASSPGTERYEQYF. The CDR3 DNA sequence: TGTGCCAGCAGCCCAGGGACAGAGCGGTACGAGCAGTACTTC.

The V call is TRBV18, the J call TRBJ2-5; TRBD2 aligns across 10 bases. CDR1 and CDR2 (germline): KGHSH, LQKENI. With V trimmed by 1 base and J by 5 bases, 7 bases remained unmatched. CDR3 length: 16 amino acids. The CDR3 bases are TGTGCCAGCTCACCACGAGCGGGAGGGCTAGAGGAGACCCAGTACTTC. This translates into CASSPRAGGLEETQYF. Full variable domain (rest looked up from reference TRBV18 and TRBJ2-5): NAGVMQNPRHLVRRRGQEARLRCSPMKGHSHVYWYRQLPEEGLKFMVYLQKENIIDESGMPKERFSAEFPKEGPSILRIQQVVRGDSAAYFCASSPRAGGLEETQYFGPGTRLLVL.

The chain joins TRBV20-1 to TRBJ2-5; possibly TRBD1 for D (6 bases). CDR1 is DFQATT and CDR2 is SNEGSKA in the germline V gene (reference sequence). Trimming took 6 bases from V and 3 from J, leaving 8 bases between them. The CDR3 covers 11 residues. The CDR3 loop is CSATGKETQYF. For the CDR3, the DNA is TGCAGTGCAACAGGGAAAGAGACCCAGTACTTC.

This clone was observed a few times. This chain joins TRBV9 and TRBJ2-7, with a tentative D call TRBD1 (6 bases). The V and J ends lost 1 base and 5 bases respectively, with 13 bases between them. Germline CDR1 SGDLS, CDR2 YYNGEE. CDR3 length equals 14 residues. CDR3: CASSVSGRGDEQYF. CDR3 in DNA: TGTGCCAGCAGCGTATCTGGCAGGGGCGACGAGCAGTACTTC. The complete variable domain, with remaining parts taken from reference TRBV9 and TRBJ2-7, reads DSGVTQTPKHLITATGQRVTLRCSPRSGDLSVYWYQQSLDQGLQFLIQYYNGEERAKGNILERFSAQQFPDLHSELNLSSLELGDSALYFCASSVSGRGDEQYFGPGTRLTVT.

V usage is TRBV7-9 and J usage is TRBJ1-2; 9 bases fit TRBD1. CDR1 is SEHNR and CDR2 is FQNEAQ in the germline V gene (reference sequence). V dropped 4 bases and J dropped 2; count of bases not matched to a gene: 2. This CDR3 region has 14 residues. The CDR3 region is CASSSGTGNYGYTF. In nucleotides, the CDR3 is TGTGCCAGCAGCTCCGGGACAGGGAACTATGGCTACACCTTC.